Below, 5 T cell receptor beta chains from the same sample are listed, as sequenced in a study of blood T cell repertoires in COVID-19. The protocol was immunoSEQ multiplex PCR, while the TCRdb copy is restricted to in-frame clones and leaves out a portion. The sample shows 95,000 to 150,000 clones, about four fifths of them seen only once. Sequencing was carried out using peripheral blood. These receptors were taken from a man in his fifties or sixties with active or convalescent COVID-19.

This clone has only a few counts. J is TRBJ1-4 and V is TRBV12-2; the D segment call TRBD1 is taken from the table without a DNA check. TRBV12-2 is marked as a pseudogene. The CDR3 has 14 amino acids. CDR3 protein: CASRLVTSDEKLFF. CDR3 sequence (DNA): TGTGCAAGTCGCTTAGTGACATCGGATGAAAAACTGTTTTTT.

This CDR3 reads CASSPRMNTEAFF. In nucleotides, the CDR3 is TGTGCCAGCAGCCCGCGGATGAACACTGAAGCTTTCTTT. The chain links TRBV7-8 to TRBJ1-1; D unresolved. Trimming removed 5 bases from V and 0 bases from J, with 7 bases in between. The CDR3 length is 13 residues. Germline CDR1 SGHVS, CDR2 FQNEAQ. The full variable domain, in which reference TRBV7-8 and TRBJ1-1 provide the parts outside the CDR3, is GAGVSQSPRYKVAKRGQDVALRCDPISGHVSLFWYQQALGQGPEFLTYFQNEAQLDKSGLPSDRFFAERPEGSVSTLKIQRTQQEDSAVYLCASSPRMNTEAFFGQGTRLTVV.

The count of this clone is one. V is TRBV6-1 and J is TRBJ2-7, with 14 positions matching TRBD2. This CDR3 spans 15 amino acids. The J segment lost 4 bases and the V segment lost 1 base, leaving 0 bases of the junction unmatched. The V gene's germline CDR1 is MNHNS and CDR2 SASEGT. CDR3 sequence reads: CASSEGLAGGYEQYF. In DNA form, the CDR3 reads TGTGCCAGCAGTGAAGGACTAGCGGGAGGGTACGAGCAGTACTTC.

The table lists this clone with a count of one. V gene TRBV6-6 combines with J gene TRBJ2-5; the D gene is possibly TRBD2 (6 bases). The germline gives CDR1 MNHNY, CDR2 SVGAGI (reference sequence). This CDR3 has 17 amino acids. V lost 5 bases and J lost 9, with 28 bases in between. This CDR3 reads CASSQKPAGRGIGPQYF. CDR3 nucleotides: TGTGCCAGCAGTCAAAAACCCGCGGGACGAGGGATTGGGCCCCAGTACTTC.

This clone was found a few times. V usage is TRBV7-2 and J usage is TRBJ2-3; TRBD2 matches 7 bases. Per germline, CDR1 SGHTA and CDR2 FQGNSA. This CDR3 contains 15 residues. With V trimmed by 1 base and J by 6 bases, 7 bases remained unmatched. The chain's CDR3 is CASSLGWRERDTQYF. DNA for the CDR3: TGTGCCAGCAGCTTAGGTTGGCGGGAGAGGGATACGCAGTATTTT.